The rows below give T cell receptor beta chains drawn from one sample of a study of immune evolution from preneoplasia to lung adenocarcinoma. Sequencing was performed with immunoSEQ multiplex PCR; in TCRdb, only in-frame clones are kept and a portion is missing. Of around 11,000 clones listed, approximately 77% are singletons. The sequencing input was FFPE minimally invasive lung adenocarcinoma tissue. These receptor sequences come from a person between 65 and 79 years old with lung adenocarcinoma. Each CDR3 is given with its conserved first and last residue. A D gene is named only where the DNA matches it firmly. Size is stated for part of the rows, as once, few or many counts, or as a class when the clone is expanded.

CDR3nt: TGTGCCAGCAGTGCGGACAGGGGGCATCAGCCCCAGCATTTT
CDR3aa: CASSADRGHQPQHF
len: 14
d_gene: TRBD1
abundance: NA
v_gene: TRBV2
j_gene: TRBJ1-5

CDR3nt: TGTGCCAGCTCACCATCCGACAGGGAAGCTTTCTTT
CDR3aa: CASSPSDREAFF
len: 12
d_gene: NA
abundance: NA
v_gene: TRBV18
j_gene: TRBJ1-1

CDR3nt: TGCAGCGTTGCGGGGGGGAACTATGGCTACACCTTC
CDR3aa: CSVAGGNYGYTF
len: 12
d_gene: NA
abundance: NA
v_gene: TRBV29-1
j_gene: TRBJ1-2

CDR3nt: TGTGCCAGCACCCTACTAGCGGGAGGGCCCAATGAGCAGTTCTTC
CDR3aa: CASTLLAGGPNEQFF
len: 15
d_gene: TRBD2
abundance: NA
v_gene: TRBV27
j_gene: TRBJ2-1

CDR3nt: TGCGCCAGCAGCGAGGTATTAGCCTACGAGCAGTACTTC
CDR3aa: CASSEVLAYEQYF
len: 13
d_gene: NA
abundance: few
v_gene: TRBV10-2
j_gene: TRBJ2-7

CDR3nt: TGCAGCGTTGAAGATGGCTCCTCCAATGAGCAGTTCTTC
CDR3aa: CSVEDGSSNEQFF
len: 13
d_gene: NA
abundance: NA
v_gene: TRBV29-1
j_gene: TRBJ2-1

CDR3nt: TGTGCCAGCAGCTTAGGAAACTTGAATTCACCCCTCCACTTT
CDR3aa: CASSLGNLNSPLHF
len: 14
d_gene: NA
abundance: NA
v_gene: TRBV7-9
j_gene: TRBJ1-6

CDR3nt: TGTGCCAGCAGCGTCACTAGCGGACCCTACAATGAGCAGTTCTTC
CDR3aa: CASSVTSGPYNEQFF
len: 15
d_gene: TRBD2
abundance: NA
v_gene: TRBV7-3
j_gene: TRBJ2-1

CDR3nt: TGTGCCAGCAGTTCTTTCGGGGAGCCTAACTATGGCTACACCTTC
CDR3aa: CASSSFGEPNYGYTF
len: 15
d_gene: NA
abundance: NA
v_gene: TRBV27
j_gene: TRBJ1-2

CDR3nt: TGCGCCAGCAGCTCTTCCTTGGGAGAGACCCAGTACTTC
CDR3aa: CASSSSLGETQYF
len: 13
d_gene: NA
abundance: NA
v_gene: TRBV5-1
j_gene: TRBJ2-5

CDR3nt: TGTGCCAGCAGCTTAGATAGAGGTACCGGGGAGCTGTTTTTT
CDR3aa: CASSLDRGTGELFF
len: 14
d_gene: NA
abundance: NA
v_gene: TRBV11-2
j_gene: TRBJ2-2

CDR3nt: TGTGCCTGGAGGCCCCAAGACACTGAAGCTTTCTTT
CDR3aa: CAWRPQDTEAFF
len: 12
d_gene: NA
abundance: NA
v_gene: TRBV30
j_gene: TRBJ1-1

CDR3nt: TGTGCCAGCAGCCAAGATCTTGGTAGCGTGACCACCTACGAGCAGTACTTC
CDR3aa: CASSQDLGSVTTYEQYF
len: 17
d_gene: NA
abundance: NA
v_gene: TRBV4-2
j_gene: TRBJ2-7

CDR3nt: TGTGCCAGCAGCCACCGGGACACACTGACCTACAATGAGCAGTTCTTC
CDR3aa: CASSHRDTLTYNEQFF
len: 16
d_gene: NA
abundance: NA
v_gene: TRBV9
j_gene: TRBJ2-1

CDR3nt: TGCGCCAGCAGCCAAGGACTACGGTTCTCTGGAAACACCATATATTTT
CDR3aa: CASSQGLRFSGNTIYF
len: 16
d_gene: NA
abundance: NA
v_gene: TRBV4-1
j_gene: TRBJ1-3

CDR3nt: TGTGCCTGGAGTGTCCCCCCCCCGGGACAGGGGATCTATGGCTACACCTTC
CDR3aa: CAWSVPPPGQGIYGYTF
len: 17
d_gene: TRBD1
abundance: NA
v_gene: TRBV30
j_gene: TRBJ1-2

CDR3nt: TGTGCCAGCAGCGATCAATGGGTCCCAGATACGCAGTATTTT
CDR3aa: CASSDQWVPDTQYF
len: 14
d_gene: NA
abundance: NA
v_gene: TRBV5-8
j_gene: TRBJ2-3

CDR3nt: TGTGCCAGCAGTGGAGGGCTCGGAGAGACCCAGTACTTC
CDR3aa: CASSGGLGETQYF
len: 13
d_gene: NA
abundance: NA
v_gene: TRBV2
j_gene: TRBJ2-5

CDR3nt: TGTGCCAGCAGCCAAGATCATGGTGGCGAGCAGTACTTC
CDR3aa: CASSQDHGGEQYF
len: 13
d_gene: NA
abundance: NA
v_gene: TRBV14
j_gene: TRBJ2-7

CDR3nt: TGTGCCAGCAGCTTACACGCAGCAGCGAACACCGGGGAGCTGTTTTTT
CDR3aa: CASSLHAAANTGELFF
len: 16
d_gene: NA
abundance: few
v_gene: TRBV7-2
j_gene: TRBJ2-2

CDR3nt: TGTGCCACCAAGGACCCGGGACCAAACGAGCAGTACTTC
CDR3aa: CATKDPGPNEQYF
len: 13
d_gene: NA
abundance: NA
v_gene: TRBV6-1
j_gene: TRBJ2-7

CDR3nt: TGTGCCAGCAGCTTAGATAGAGGTGGGGATAACGAAAAACTGTTTTTT
CDR3aa: CASSLDRGGDNEKLFF
len: 16
d_gene: NA
abundance: NA
v_gene: TRBV7-9
j_gene: TRBJ1-4

CDR3nt: TGTGCCAGCAGCTTAGAAGGGCAGACAGATACGCAGTATTTT
CDR3aa: CASSLEGQTDTQYF
len: 14
d_gene: NA
abundance: NA
v_gene: TRBV11-2
j_gene: TRBJ2-3

CDR3nt: TGTGCCAGCAGCTTCAAGGACGGCTCTGGAAACACCATATATTTT
CDR3aa: CASSFKDGSGNTIYF
len: 15
d_gene: NA
abundance: NA
v_gene: TRBV5-6
j_gene: TRBJ1-3

CDR3nt: TGTGCCAGCAGCGATCCGACAGGAGAGACCCAGTACTTC
CDR3aa: CASSDPTGETQYF
len: 13
d_gene: NA
abundance: NA
v_gene: TRBV5-6
j_gene: TRBJ2-5

CDR3nt: TGTGCCAGCAGCGCCGGGACTAGCGGGTACAATGAGCAGTTCTTC
CDR3aa: CASSAGTSGYNEQFF
len: 15
d_gene: TRBD2
abundance: NA
v_gene: TRBV5-8
j_gene: TRBJ2-1

CDR3nt: TGTGCCAGCAGTTACTCCAAGCGGGGGGGCAATGAGCAGTTCTTC
CDR3aa: CASSYSKRGGNEQFF
len: 15
d_gene: TRBD2
abundance: NA
v_gene: TRBV6-5
j_gene: TRBJ2-1

CDR3nt: TGTGCCAGCTCACCAGGGACAGGGAACATCCGTGGCAATCAGCCCCAGCATTTT
CDR3aa: CASSPGTGNIRGNQPQHF
len: 18
d_gene: TRBD1
abundance: few
v_gene: TRBV18
j_gene: TRBJ1-5

CDR3nt: TGTGCCAGCAGCTTGGACGGGGGAGGGGGTAAAGAGCAGTTCTTC
CDR3aa: CASSLDGGGGKEQFF
len: 15
d_gene: NA
abundance: NA
v_gene: TRBV5-4
j_gene: TRBJ2-1

CDR3nt: TGTGCCAGTAGTATGGCGGGTCGGGGGGGCGGCACAGATACGCAGTATTTT
CDR3aa: CASSMAGRGGGTDTQYF
len: 17
d_gene: TRBD2
abundance: NA
v_gene: TRBV19
j_gene: TRBJ2-3

CDR3nt: TGCAGCGTTGTGACAGGCGGTAGCAATCAGCCCCAGCATTTT
CDR3aa: CSVVTGGSNQPQHF
len: 14
d_gene: NA
abundance: NA
v_gene: TRBV29-1
j_gene: TRBJ1-5

CDR3nt: TGTGCCACCCGAGCGGTTTCTGGGGCCAACGTCCTGACTTTC
CDR3aa: CATRAVSGANVLTF
len: 14
d_gene: NA
abundance: NA
v_gene: TRBV10-3
j_gene: TRBJ2-6

CDR3nt: TGTGCCATCAGTTCTGGACAGGATCAAGAGACCCAGTACTTC
CDR3aa: CAISSGQDQETQYF
len: 14
d_gene: TRBD1
abundance: NA
v_gene: TRBV10-3
j_gene: TRBJ2-5

CDR3nt: TGTGCCAGCTCACCACAGGTAAATCAGCCCCAGCATTTT
CDR3aa: CASSPQVNQPQHF
len: 13
d_gene: NA
abundance: NA
v_gene: TRBV18
j_gene: TRBJ1-5

CDR3nt: TGTGCCAGCAGCTCCCCCCGGGGGGGGGATGGAGCTTTCTTT
CDR3aa: CASSSPRGGDGAFF
len: 14
d_gene: NA
abundance: NA
v_gene: TRBV11-2
j_gene: TRBJ1-1

CDR3nt: TGTGCCAGCAGAGTCAGAAACACAGATACGCAGTATTTT
CDR3aa: CASRVRNTDTQYF
len: 13
d_gene: NA
abundance: NA
v_gene: TRBV2
j_gene: TRBJ2-3

CDR3nt: TGTGCCAGCAGTATACAGGGTGTCGGGGAGCTGTTTTTT
CDR3aa: CASSIQGVGELFF
len: 13
d_gene: NA
abundance: NA
v_gene: TRBV6-1
j_gene: TRBJ2-2

CDR3nt: TGTGCCAGCAGCTTGGTGTGGGGGGAAGCTTTCTTT
CDR3aa: CASSLVWGEAFF
len: 12
d_gene: NA
abundance: NA
v_gene: TRBV5-6
j_gene: TRBJ1-1

CDR3nt: TGTGCCAGCAGCTTCCGGGACACTAGGACGTTC
CDR3aa: CASSFRDTRTF
len: 11
d_gene: NA
abundance: few
v_gene: TRBV5-6
j_gene: TRBJ2-7

CDR3nt: TGTGCCAGCAGCCCCGGGTTGGCGCAGTTCTTC
CDR3aa: CASSPGLAQFF
len: 11
d_gene: NA
abundance: NA
v_gene: TRBV11-2
j_gene: TRBJ2-1

CDR3nt: TGTGCCAGCAGTTGGCTAGCGGGAGGCATCCAAGAGACCCAGTACTTC
CDR3aa: CASSWLAGGIQETQYF
len: 16
d_gene: TRBD2
abundance: NA
v_gene: TRBV27
j_gene: TRBJ2-5

CDR3nt: TGTGCCAGCAGCCATCCGGATGAGGCCAACGTCCTGACTTTC
CDR3aa: CASSHPDEANVLTF
len: 14
d_gene: NA
abundance: once
v_gene: TRBV5-4
j_gene: TRBJ2-6

CDR3nt: TGTGCCAGCAGCCAAGCGGGGCCGGGGGGGAGGCGTGAAAAACTGTTTTTT
CDR3aa: CASSQAGPGGRREKLFF
len: 17
d_gene: NA
abundance: NA
v_gene: TRBV4-2
j_gene: TRBJ1-4

CDR3nt: TGTGCCTGGAGTTCGGGGGGGCCTCAAGAGACCCAGTACTTC
CDR3aa: CAWSSGGPQETQYF
len: 14
d_gene: TRBD2
abundance: NA
v_gene: TRBV30
j_gene: TRBJ2-5

CDR3nt: TGCGCCAGCAGCCGCCTGGGGGGGAACATTAATGAAAAACTGTTTTTT
CDR3aa: CASSRLGGNINEKLFF
len: 16
d_gene: NA
abundance: NA
v_gene: TRBV4-1
j_gene: TRBJ1-4